These 24 T cell receptor beta chains originate from one sample sequenced in a study of technical replicates of blood from a handful of donors. Only in-frame clones appear in the TCRdb table, and some are missing; sequencing was by immunoSEQ multiplex PCR. The table shows some 76,000 clones, with 94% occurring only once. Sequenced material: T cells isolated from PBMCs. All receptors derive from a human donor in good health.

The gene calls are TRBV7-9 and TRBJ1-1; D call uncertain. The germline V gene has CDR1 SEHNR and CDR2 FQNEAQ (reference sequence). V gave up 3 bases and J gave up 5 bases, with 10 bases separating them. There are 13 residues in the CDR3. This CDR3 is CASSFTGLTEAFF. Here the CDR3 DNA reads TGTGCCAGCAGCTTCACTGGGCTAACTGAAGCTTTCTTT.

The V and J genes are TRBV29-1 and TRBJ2-7, with TRBD1 matching 8 bases. The CDR3 is 12 amino acids. Germline CDR1 and CDR2: SQVTM and ANQGSEA. V lost 8 bases to trimming and J lost 5 bases; unmatched junction nucleotides: 8. The CDR3 DNA reads as TGCAGCACCCGGACAGGGTCGGACGAGCAGTACTTC. It specifies CSTRTGSDEQYF.

The CDR3 DNA sequence: TGTGCCAGCAGTTACTGGCTACAGGGTATCAGCACTGAAGCTTTCTTT. Amino acid sequence: CASSYWLQGISTEAFF. V and J are TRBV6-6 and TRBJ1-1; D is perhaps TRBD1 (6 bases). The CDR3 sequence is 16 residues long. Trimming stripped 1 base from V and 4 bases from J, with 16 bases between. The germline V gene has CDR1 MNHNY and CDR2 SVGAGI (reference sequence).

This clone appeared a few times. The chain joins TRBV12-5 to TRBJ1-1; no reliable D call. The CDR3 is 18 residues long. Germline CDR1 is LGHNT and CDR2 is FRNRAP. Trimming stripped 0 bases from V and 1 base from J, with 18 bases between. Here the CDR3 reads CASGLVRVSVFGNTEAFF. CDR3 sequence (DNA): TGTGCTAGTGGTTTGGTACGGGTATCGGTATTTGGGAACACTGAAGCTTTCTTT. Filled out from reference TRBV12-5 and TRBJ1-1, the complete variable domain reads DARVTQTPRHKVTEMGQEVTMRCQPILGHNTVFWYRQTMMQGLELLAYFRNRAPLDDSGMPKDRFSAEMPDATLATLKIQPSEPRDSAVYFCASGLVRVSVFGNTEAFFGQGTRLTVV.

CDR3 sequence reads: CASTIGLVFTDTQYF. The CDR3, as DNA: TGTGCCAGCACCATCGGACTAGTTTTCACAGATACGCAGTATTTT. The chain carries TRBV9 and TRBJ2-3; TRBD2 matches at 7 bases. Losses at the gene ends were 6 bases for V and 2 bases for J; bases not matched to a gene: 9. CDR1 and CDR2 from the germline V gene are SGDLS and YYNGEE. The CDR3 totals 15 residues.

The chain employs TRBV19 and TRBJ2-1; 8 bases fit TRBD2. Germline lookup yields CDR1 LNHDA and CDR2 SQIVND (reference sequence). The junction had 6 bases not matched to a gene; V was cut back by 8 bases and J by 0 bases. The CDR3 runs 15 residues. CDR3 sequence (DNA): TGTGCCAGTCGCTTCGCGGGAGGCTCCTACAATGAGCAGTTCTTC. It yields the protein CASRFAGGSYNEQFF.

This chain uses TRBV7-9 with TRBJ2-5, with 10 positions matching TRBD2. The CDR3 has 13 amino acids. Germline V gives CDR1 SEHNR, CDR2 FQNEAQ (reference sequence). J lost 5 bases, V lost 5 bases, and 2 bases had no gene match. CDR3 amino acids: CASSATSGETQYF. CDR3 in DNA: TGTGCCAGCAGCGCGACTAGCGGGGAGACCCAGTACTTC.

The genes are TRBV5-4 and TRBJ2-6, with D possibly TRBD2 on 5 matching bases. The V and J ends lost 7 bases and 4 bases respectively, with 9 bases between them. The CDR3 length is 13 residues. The germline gives CDR1 SGHNT, CDR2 YYREEE (reference sequence). CDR3 DNA sequence: TGTGCCAGCCGGGAATCCGGGGCCAACGTCCTGACTTTC. This gives the protein CASRESGANVLTF.

V is TRBV6-5 and J is TRBJ1-2; D is possibly TRBD1 (5 bases). Germline assignment: CDR1 MNHEY and CDR2 SVGAGI. The CDR3 runs to 11 residues. Trimming removed 4 bases from V and 8 bases from J, with 8 bases in between. The CDR3 here is CASSWGEGYTF. As DNA, the CDR3 is TGTGCCAGCAGTTGGGGCGAAGGCTACACCTTC.

The chain employs TRBV7-2 and TRBJ1-2; 7 positions match TRBD1. Germline lookup yields CDR1 SGHTA and CDR2 FQGNSA. V was clipped by 8 bases and J by 4 bases; unmatched bases: 4. This CDR3 contains 12 residues. The CDR3 here is CASLGTVYGYTF. CDR3 sequence (DNA): TGTGCCAGCCTCGGGACAGTCTATGGCTACACCTTC. The full variable domain, in which reference TRBV7-2 and TRBJ1-2 provide the parts outside the CDR3, is GAGVSQSPSNKVTEKGKDVELRCDPISGHTALYWYRQSLGQGLEFLIYFQGNSAPDKSGLPSDRFSAERTGGSVSTLTIQRTQQEDSAVYLCASLGTVYGYTFGSGTRLTVV.

The chain is built from TRBV29-1 and TRBJ2-1; TRBD2 matches 9 bases. Germline assignment: CDR1 SQVTM and CDR2 ANQGSEA. Trimming took 1 base from V and 7 from J; bases not matched to a gene: 5. The CDR3 has 14 residues. In nucleotides, the CDR3 is TGCAGCGTTGAAGGCGGGAGGGCCCTAAATGAGCAGTTCTTC. It codes for CSVEGGRALNEQFF.

V is TRBV7-3 and J is TRBJ2-2; 12 positions match TRBD2. CDR3 length equals 17 residues. CDR1 is SGHTA, CDR2 FQGTGA, per germline. J gave up 0 bases and V 2 bases, and 1 base lay outside the gene matches. In nucleotides, the CDR3 is TGTGCCAGCAGCTTACTAGCGGGAGGGTCGAACACCGGGGAGCTGTTTTTT. Amino acid sequence: CASSLLAGGSNTGELFF.

The chain is built from TRBV6-1 and TRBJ2-3; D is perhaps TRBD1 (6 bases). V lost 7 bases and J lost 4, with 15 bases in between. Germline CDR1 MNHNS, CDR2 SASEGT. The CDR3 loop spans 14 amino acids. The CDR3 DNA reads as TGTGCCAGCACCTCGACAGGATTAGCAGATACGCAGTATTTT. It specifies CASTSTGLADTQYF.

This clone is a singleton in its sample. CDR3 sequence (DNA): TGTGCCTGGAGTGTACTTCAGGTAGGCGGGAGGGACAATGAGCAGTTCTTC. This encodes CAWSVLQVGGRDNEQFF. The J gene is TRBJ2-1, the V gene TRBV30, with 9 bases identical to TRBD2. Germline V lookup: CDR1 GTSNPN, CDR2 SVGIG (reference sequence). With V trimmed by 0 bases and J by 5 bases, 11 bases remained unmatched. The CDR3 consists of 17 residues.

The CDR3 DNA reads TGTGCCAGCAGCTTTTCTGGGGCTTGGAACACTGAAGCTTTCTTT. This translates into CASSFSGAWNTEAFF. The rearrangement joins TRBV5-6 to TRBJ1-1; D may be TRBD1 (5 bases). This CDR3 is 15 amino acids long. Per germline, CDR1 SGHDT and CDR2 YYEEEE. Trimming removed 2 bases from V and 1 base from J, with 12 bases in between.

The chain recombines TRBV7-9 with TRBJ1-1, with D unclear. The CDR3 extends over 14 amino acids. CDR1 is SEHNR and CDR2 is FQNEAQ in the germline V gene (reference sequence). Trimming cost V 2 bases and J 0 bases, with 7 bases left between them. The CDR3 DNA sequence: TGTGCCAGCAGCTTAAGTGCAGTGAACACTGAAGCTTTCTTT. Its translation is CASSLSAVNTEAFF. The variable domain in full, with the rest retrieved from reference TRBV7-9 and TRBJ1-1, is DTGVSQNPRHKITKRGQNVTFRCDPISEHNRLYWYRQTLGQGPEFLTYFQNEAQLEKSRLLSDRFSAERPKGSFSTLEIQRTEQGDSAMYLCASSLSAVNTEAFFGQGTRLTVV.

The CDR3 loop is CASSELAGDTQYF. CDR3 nucleotides: TGTGCCAGCAGTGAGCTAGCGGGAGATACGCAGTATTTT. The chain joins TRBV2 to TRBJ2-3, with 8 bases that match TRBD2. Per the germline V gene, CDR1 is SNHLY and CDR2 is FYNNEI. CDR3 length: 13 amino acids. The trim removed 3 bases at V and 5 bases at J, leaving 1 base unmatched.

The rearrangement uses TRBV10-1 and TRBJ2-3, with D possibly matching TRBD1 (5 bases). Looked up from germline, CDR1 is WNHNN and CDR2 is SYGVQD (reference sequence). The CDR3 extends over 15 amino acids. The V and J ends lost 0 bases and 4 bases respectively, with 11 bases between them. CDR3 coding DNA: TGCGCCAGCAGTGAGTCCATGGCAGGGTCAGATACGCAGTATTTT. It encodes CASSESMAGSDTQYF.

The rearrangement joins TRBV27 to TRBJ2-5, with unresolved D. Germline CDR1 and CDR2: MNHEY and SMNVEV (reference sequence). Trimming removed 5 bases from V and 2 bases from J, with 9 bases in between. CDR3 length: 13 amino acids. The DNA of the CDR3 is TGTGCCAGCAGTCTGAGCGAGCAAGAGACCCAGTACTTC. Translating gives CASSLSEQETQYF.

This chain links TRBV11-3 with TRBJ1-2, with unresolved D. Germline V gene lookup returns CDR1 SGHNT and CDR2 YENEEA. The CDR3 has 14 residues. Trimming shortened V by 1 base and J by 4 bases, and 10 bases separated the two germline ends. CDR3 nucleotides: TGTGCCAGCAGCTTAGGACACGGGATCTATGGCTACACCTTC. It encodes CASSLGHGIYGYTF.

This clone was seen once. The V call is TRBV19, the J call TRBJ2-7, with TRBD1 identical over 9 bases. With V trimmed by 4 bases and J by 3 bases, 4 bases remained unmatched. This CDR3 comprises 14 residues. The V gene's germline CDR1 is LNHDA and CDR2 SQIVND (reference sequence). In DNA, the CDR3 is TGTGCCAGTAGTACGACAGGGGGGTACTACGAGCAGTACTTC. Translation: CASSTTGGYYEQYF.

The V call is TRBV6-6, the J call TRBJ2-7; 8 bases are a match to TRBD2. V trimming: 5 bases; J trimming: 3 bases; junction bases outside the gene matches: 6. This CDR3 contains 14 residues. CDR1 and CDR2 from the germline V gene are MNHNY and SVGAGI (reference sequence). The chain's CDR3 is CASSDAGTSYEQYF. Written as DNA, the CDR3 is TGTGCCAGCAGTGACGCCGGGACTAGCTACGAGCAGTACTTC.

This sequence joins TRBV5-6 and TRBJ2-7, with TRBD1 matching over 8 bases. CDR3 length: 14 residues. The germline V gene has CDR1 SGHDT and CDR2 YYEEEE. With V trimmed by 4 bases and J by 3 bases, 6 bases remained unmatched. CDR3 DNA: TGTGCCAGCAGCCAGGACAGGGAGGACTACGAGCAGTACTTC. Translating it yields CASSQDREDYEQYF.

This clone has just one count. The chain couples TRBV5-1 to TRBJ2-1, with D perhaps matching TRBD2 (7 bases). The CDR3 covers 16 residues. The germline V and J ends were trimmed by 3 bases and 1 base, with 14 bases remaining between them. Germline loops: CDR1 SGHRS, CDR2 YFSETQ. CDR3 in DNA: TGCGCCAGCAGCTATAGGAGCGGGACATCCTACAATGAGCAGTTCTTC. This translates into CASSYRSGTSYNEQFF.